Listed below are T cell receptor beta chains from one sample, sequenced in a study of T-cell reconstitution after alpha-beta-depleted transplantation in children. A single record per CDR3 protein comes from TCRdb applying MiXCR to the PCR reads. The profile shows 200,000 or so distinct CDR3 sequences, around 7% of them singletons. The material was PBMCs, obtained before TCRalphabeta/CD19-depleted stem cell transplant. The receptor source for this set is a boy younger than 10 with acute lymphoblastic leukemia, due to receive a stem cell transplant. Both conserved end residues are part of each CDR3. A D gene is named only where the DNA matches it firmly. Clone size is shown for a subset of rows, as once, few, many or a class of expanded clone.

TRBV6-1	.	TRBJ2-2	.	CASSKTGEAGGLFF	TGTGCCAGCAGTAAAACAGGGGAGGCCGGGGGGCTGTTTTTT
TRBV12-3/TRBV12-4	many	TRBJ2-5	TRBD2	CASSDGLAGRRETQYF	TGTGCCAGCAGCGACGGACTAGCGGGGCGCCGAGAGACCCAGTACTTC
TRBV7-2	many	TRBJ2-3	TRBD1	CASSLNSGTGTDTQYF	TGTGCCAGCAGCTTAAATTCCGGGACAGGGACAGATACGCAGTATTTT
TRBV7-2	many	TRBJ2-3	.	CASSRQGDTQYF	TGTGCCAGCAGCAGGCAGGGAGATACGCAGTATTTT
TRBV6-2/TRBV6-3	many	TRBJ2-1	.	CASSKDINRFF	TGTGCCAGCAGTAAAGACATCAATCGGTTCTTC
TRBV28	many	TRBJ2-7	.	CASSFFQTQYF	TGTGCCAGCAGTTTCTTTCAAACACAGTACTTC
TRBV3-1	few	TRBJ2-1	.	CASSQEGGTSQFF	TGTGCCAGCAGCCAAGAAGGAGGGACTTCTCAGTTCTTC
TRBV7-9	many	TRBJ2-7	TRBD1	CASNYDRGQEQYF	TGTGCGAGCAACTATGACAGGGGGCAAGAGCAGTACTTC
TRBV28	many	TRBJ2-1	TRBD2	CASSPGTSLFF	TGTGCCAGCAGTCCCGGGACTAGTTTGTTCTTC
TRBV7-2	.	TRBJ1-1	.	CASSLFVVNTEAFF	TGTGCCAGCAGCTTATTCGTGGTAAACACTGAAGCTTTCTTT
TRBV4-3	few	TRBJ2-6	.	CASSQEVGAGANVLTF	TGCGCCAGCAGCCAAGAGGTAGGGGCTGGGGCCAACGTCCTGACTTTC
TRBV20-1	many	TRBJ2-3	TRBD1	CSAREGGEDTQYF	TGCAGTGCTAGAGAAGGGGGCGAGGATACGCAGTATTTT
TRBV6-2/TRBV6-3	many	TRBJ2-7	.	CASSYSIPEQYF	TGTGCCAGCAGTTACTCGATCCCCGAGCAGTACTTC
TRBV11-1	.	TRBJ2-4	.	CASSPLGTTTLAKNIQYF	TGTGCCAGCAGCCCCTTAGGGACGACTACCCTAGCCAAAAACATTCAGTACTTC
TRBV7-2	many	TRBJ2-7	TRBD2	CASSLGPRTSTLEQYF	TGTGCCAGCAGCTTAGGCCCTAGGACTAGCACCCTCGAGCAGTACTTC
TRBV20-1	many	TRBJ1-1	TRBD1	CSARDGQGGTEAFF	TGCAGTGCTAGAGATGGACAGGGGGGCACTGAAGCTTTCTTT
TRBV29-1	many	TRBJ1-2	.	CSAFGGGLSGYTF	TGCAGCGCCTTTGGCGGGGGGTTGAGTGGCTACACCTTC
TRBV7-2	many	TRBJ2-1	.	CASSSNRVRNSYNEQFF	TGTGCCAGCAGCTCAAACAGGGTTAGGAACTCCTACAATGAGCAGTTCTTC
TRBV21-1	many	TRBJ2-7	.	CASSKGEQYF	TGTGCCAGCAGCAAAGGCGAGCAGTACTTC
TRBV20-1	many	TRBJ2-3	.	CSAVPIGTDTQYF	TGCAGTGCGGTTCCAATTGGCACAGATACGCAGTATTTT
TRBV25-1	many	TRBJ2-1	.	CASRVDEQFF	TGTGCCAGCAGGGTAGATGAGCAGTTCTTC
TRBV20-1	many	TRBJ2-3	TRBD2	CSARAGGPPDTQYF	TGCAGTGCTAGAGCGGGGGGGCCGCCAGATACGCAGTATTTT
TRBV20-1	few	TRBJ2-5	.	CSASLGSHHQETQYF	TGCAGTGCTAGTCTGGGTAGTCACCACCAAGAGACCCAGTACTTC
TRBV7-9	many	TRBJ1-5	.	CASDSGGLGYSNQPQHF	TGTGCCAGCGATTCCGGAGGGTTGGGGTACAGCAATCAGCCCCAGCATTTT
TRBV20-1	many	TRBJ2-2	.	CSATVRGNTGELFF	TGCAGTGCTACCGTCCGAGGGAACACCGGGGAGCTGTTTTTT
TRBV13	.	TRBJ2-7	.	CASSFWDASYEQYF	TGTGCCAGCAGCTTCTGGGACGCTTCCTACGAGCAGTACTTC
TRBV2	.	TRBJ2-7	TRBD2	CAAGLGLAREQYF	TGTGCCGCCGGCCTCGGACTAGCGAGGGAGCAGTACTTC
TRBV28	.	TRBJ1-1	TRBD1	CASRDRDRDNTEAFF	TGTGCCAGCAGAGACCGAGACAGGGACAACACTGAAGCTTTCTTT
TRBV28	.	TRBJ1-4	.	CASSTPPATNEKLFF	TGTGCCAGCAGTACCCCGCCTGCAACTAATGAAAAACTGTTTTTT
TRBV28	many	TRBJ2-1	TRBD1	CASIHAGTGEEQFF	TGTGCCAGCATTCACGCCGGGACAGGAGAAGAGCAGTTCTTC
TRBV4-3	.	TRBJ2-7	.	CASSQGTASSYEQYF	TGCGCCAGCAGCCAAGGGACAGCATCCTCCTACGAGCAGTACTTC
TRBV9	few	TRBJ1-2	.	CASSVGVYGYTF	TGTGCCAGCAGCGTAGGAGTCTATGGCTACACCTTC
TRBV10-3	.	TRBJ2-1	TRBD2	CAISGAGGTNEQFF	TGTGCCATCAGCGGAGCGGGGGGAACCAATGAGCAGTTCTTC
TRBV12-3/TRBV12-4	many	TRBJ2-5	TRBD2	CASSPRGVQETQYF	TGTGCCAGCAGCCCCCGGGGGGTCCAAGAGACCCAGTACTTC
TRBV20-1	.	TRBJ2-2	TRBD2	CSARGPSGRLNTGKLFF	TGCAGTGCTAGAGGCCCTAGCGGGAGATTGAACACCGGGAAGCTGTTTTTT
TRBV29-1	.	TRBJ2-1	TRBD1	CSVEGGDRGNEQFF	TGCAGCGTTGAGGGGGGAGACAGGGGGAATGAGCAGTTCTTC
TRBV28	few	TRBJ2-7	.	CASASPRDRWPYEQYF	TGTGCCAGCGCATCGCCCCGGGACCGCTGGCCCTACGAGCAGTACTTC
TRBV6-5	many	TRBJ2-2	TRBD2	CASRGTSGSNTGELFF	TGTGCCAGCAGGGGGACTAGCGGGAGCAACACCGGGGAGCTGTTTTTT
TRBV28	.	TRBJ1-5	.	CASTSGGPKVGQPQHF	TGTGCCAGCACAAGCGGGGGACCAAAGGTGGGTCAGCCCCAGCATTTT
TRBV20-1	few	TRBJ2-1	.	CSARLVHEQFF	TGCAGTGCTAGACTAGTCCATGAGCAGTTCTTC
TRBV20-1	many	TRBJ2-1	TRBD2	CSAQSPLAGEAGEQFF	TGCAGTGCTCAATCCCCCCTAGCGGGAGAGGCCGGTGAGCAGTTCTTC
TRBV6-1	many	TRBJ2-4	.	CASSAGRTLAKNIQYF	TGTGCCAGCAGTGCGGGACGAACTCTAGCCAAAAACATTCAGTACTTC
TRBV18	many	TRBJ1-2	.	CASSTGLDYGYTF	TGTGCCAGCTCAACGGGGCTGGACTATGGCTACACCTTC
TRBV11-2	many	TRBJ2-7	.	CASSKRGFGTTISYEQYF	TGTGCCAGCAGCAAAAGGGGATTTGGGACAACGATCTCCTACGAGCAGTACTTC
TRBV5-6	few	TRBJ2-1	.	CASSGTREGAAYNEQFF	TGTGCCAGCAGCGGGACTAGAGAGGGGGCAGCCTACAATGAGCAGTTCTTC
TRBV4-2	many	TRBJ2-3	TRBD2	CASSQSSGGDTQYF	TGTGCCAGCAGCCAATCGTCGGGAGGAGATACGCAGTATTTT
TRBV11-2	few	TRBJ1-1	.	CASSLVGIENTEAFF	TGTGCCAGCAGCTTAGTGGGGATAGAGAACACTGAAGCTTTCTTT